Only a few counts were recorded for the clone carrying this T cell receptor beta chain. Per the original data handling: Junction-only immunoSEQ data arrived without quality scores, meaning filtering differed. Data came from immunoSEQ multiplex PCR; TCRdb stores just in-frame clones and leaves some out. V, J and clone size derive from that table, while D and trimming were established from the DNA sequence. The sample lists 950,000 to 1,300,000 clones; around four fifths were seen once. This record comes from a study of shared clonotypes between healthy human individuals. The study separated CD4+ cells into CD45RA+ naive and CD45RA-negative memory subsets. The CDR3 loop spans 10 amino acids. Germline CDR1 reads SEHNR; CDR2 reads FQNEAQ (reference sequence). V gave up 7 bases and J gave up 7 bases, with 4 bases separating them.

This sequence originates from a man aged 18 to 29 in good health. V usage is TRBV7-9 and J usage is TRBJ2-2; D gene uncertain. Sequencing was performed on memory CD4+ T cells sorted from blood. Subset here: CD45RA-negative fraction. In DNA, the CDR3 is TGTGCCAGCAAGGTCGGGGAGCTGTTTTTT. Its translation: CASKVGELFF.